This T cell receptor (beta chain) originates from a study of T cell repertoires in cytomegalovirus infection. This clonotype has a handful of counts. In TCRdb, the reads were re-called with MiXCR into one record per CDR3 protein. This table has around 320,000 distinct CDR3 sequences, 9.5% appearing once. Sequencing was carried out using PBMCs. The origin of this receptor is a human donor in good health (CMV status not recorded). Some clones in this sample may be carry-over from other donors' samples.

The CDR3 loop is CASSLRGYPTDTQYF. In DNA, the CDR3 is TGTGCCAGCAGCTTACGTGGCTACCCCACAGATACGCAGTATTTT. The chain carries TRBV7-2 and TRBJ2-3; no clear D gene. With 2 bases removed from V and 2 bases from J, the gap between germline ends came to 11 bases. The CDR3 runs to 15 residues. Germline CDR1 SGHTA, CDR2 FQGNSA. Combining the CDR3 with reference TRBV7-2 and TRBJ2-3 gives the whole variable domain GAGVSQSPSNKVTEKGKDVELRCDPISGHTALYWYRQSLGQGLEFLIYFQGNSAPDKSGLPSDRFSAERTGGSVSTLTIQRTQQEDSAVYLCASSLRGYPTDTQYFGPGTRLTVL.